The following is a TCR beta chain sequence with its context. Generated by immunoSEQ multiplex PCR, the TCRdb table keeps only in-frame clones and is missing some. Of 400,000 to 450,000 clones listed, 90% are singletons. Living in 24 US areas, the participants were between about 18 and 95 years of age. The sample belongs to a study of blood T cell repertoires in COVID-19. Overall study context: Samples representing acute and convalescent COVID-19 were sourced from the United States, Italy and Spain.

This CDR3 comprises 15 residues. The J segment lost 5 bases and the V segment lost 2 bases, leaving 8 bases of the junction unmatched. Looked up from germline, CDR1 is SGHTS and CDR2 is YDEGEE. This clonotype originated in a man between 18 and 29 years old who had recovered from COVID-19. The sequencing input was PBMCs or T cells enriched from blood (not recorded which). The chain joins TRBV5-8 to TRBJ2-5, with TRBD2 matching over 8 bases. CDR3 sequence reads: CASSLELAAGETQYF. CDR3 DNA sequence: TGTGCCAGCAGCTTAGAACTAGCGGCCGGGGAGACCCAGTACTTC.